These 22 T cell receptor beta chains were all obtained from the same sample, sequenced in a study of OX40 agonist ivuxolimab in advanced cancers. Sequencing was performed with immunoSEQ multiplex PCR; in TCRdb, only in-frame clones are kept and a portion is missing. The sample comprises nearly 50,000 clones, around nine tenths of which are singletons, and approximately 2% rests with the top ten. The material sequenced was CD4+ or CD8+ T cells sorted from blood, taken in a trial of the OX40 agonist ivuxolimab. Source of these receptors: an adult with an advanced solid tumor such as melanoma, head and neck, liver or kidney cancer.

The genes are TRBV29-1 and TRBJ2-2; D remains ambiguous. The CDR3 extends over 13 amino acids. Trimming left V 2 bases short and J 5 bases short, with 9 bases between. The germline V gene encodes CDR1 SQVTM and CDR2 ANQGSEA. The CDR3 spells CSVERFQTGELFF. The DNA for the CDR3 is TGCAGCGTTGAACGGTTCCAGACCGGGGAGCTGTTTTTT.

This clone occurred a few times. The gene calls are TRBV11-1 and TRBJ1-1; tentative D call: TRBD1 (6 bases). Germline V gene lookup returns CDR1 SGHAT and CDR2 FQDESV (reference sequence). This CDR3 contains 13 residues. The V end lost 3 bases, the J end lost 8 bases, and 13 bases lay between the germline ends. The CDR3 loop reads CASSLAGTHEAFF. CDR3 nucleotide sequence: TGTGCCAGCAGCTTGGCCGGGACACACGAAGCTTTCTTT.

This chain joins TRBV11-2 and TRBJ2-7, with D tentatively TRBD1 (5 bases). The CDR3 spans 15 residues. The germline V gene encodes CDR1 SGHAT and CDR2 FQNNGV. Trimming shortened V by 0 bases and J by 4 bases, and 13 bases separated the two germline ends. The CDR3 region has the DNA TGTGCCAGCAGCTTAGATCAGGGCAGAGTTTACGAGCAGTACTTC. Its translation: CASSLDQGRVYEQYF.

J is TRBJ1-2 and V is TRBV6-6; TRBD1 might be the D (5 bases). The CDR3 spans 13 residues. Between the trimmed V and J ends, which lost 6 bases and 8 bases, there was a span of 16 bases. The germline CDR1 and CDR2 sequences are MNHNY and SVGAGI (reference sequence). The CDR3 DNA reads as TGTGCCAGCAGACTGGGGCTCTCCGGGGGCTACACCTTC. Its translation: CASRLGLSGGYTF.

This clone was counted between two and nine times. V and J are TRBV6-5 and TRBJ1-1; 7 bases are a match to TRBD1. The germline V gene has CDR1 MNHEY and CDR2 SVGAGI. This CDR3 has 14 amino acids. Trimming took 7 bases from V and 3 from J; bases not matched to a gene: 8. Here the CDR3 reads CASILDRSHTEAFF. The CDR3 bases are TGTGCCAGCATCTTGGACAGGAGCCACACTGAAGCTTTCTTT.

V gene TRBV6-4 combines with J gene TRBJ2-2; tentative D call: TRBD1 (5 bases). From germline, CDR1 is MRHNA and CDR2 SNTAGT. The CDR3 totals 16 residues. Trimming stripped 0 bases from V and 0 bases from J, with 8 bases between. CDR3 DNA: TGTGCCAGCAGTGACTCGAAAGGGGCGAACACCGGGGAGCTGTTTTTT. It is translated as CASSDSKGANTGELFF.

The chain uses TRBV7-9 and TRBJ2-6, with 9 bases fitting TRBD1. V dropped 5 bases and J dropped 0; count of bases not matched to a gene: 8. Germline lookup yields CDR1 SEHNR and CDR2 FQNEAQ (reference sequence). This CDR3 is built from 18 residues. The CDR3 reads CASSPRTGDSSGANVLTF. As DNA, the CDR3 is TGTGCCAGCAGCCCCCGGACAGGGGATAGCTCTGGGGCCAACGTCCTGACTTTC.

The chain recombines TRBV18 with TRBJ2-7; D not resolved. CDR3 size: 13 residues. CDR1 and CDR2 from the germline V gene are KGHSH and LQKENI. With 5 bases removed from V and 1 base from J, the gap between germline ends came to 9 bases. CDR3 sequence reads: CASSSDTSYEQYF. DNA for the CDR3: TGTGCCAGCTCAAGTGACACGTCCTACGAGCAGTACTTC.

This sequence joins TRBV7-2 and TRBJ2-6; D possibly matches TRBD1 or TRBD2 (5 bases each). The V gene lost 3 bases and the J gene lost 3 bases, with 6 bases spanning the gap. This CDR3 is 14 amino acids long. Germline CDR1 reads SGHTA; CDR2 reads FQGNSA. The CDR3 sequence is CASSLGVGANVLTF. DNA for the CDR3: TGTGCCAGCAGCTTGGGGGTTGGGGCCAACGTCCTGACTTTC.

The chain couples TRBV19 to TRBJ2-1; tentative D call: TRBD2 (6 bases). Germline V gives CDR1 LNHDA, CDR2 SQIVND (reference sequence). The CDR3 sequence is 13 residues long. The V gene lost 10 bases and the J gene lost 0 bases, with 10 bases spanning the gap. The CDR3 loop is CATRDFSYNEQFF. In nucleotides, the CDR3 is TGTGCCACCCGGGACTTCTCCTACAATGAGCAGTTCTTC.

V gene TRBV5-1 combines with J gene TRBJ2-5, with D perhaps TRBD1 or TRBD2 (6 bases each). The CDR3 is 14 residues long. The germline V and J ends were trimmed by 4 bases and 5 bases, with 15 bases remaining between them. Germline-derived CDR1 and CDR2 are SGHRS and YFSETQ. The CDR3 region has the DNA TGCGCCAGCAGCCAAGGGGGAGGAGATGAGACCCAGTACTTC. Translating gives CASSQGGGDETQYF.

This clone was seen once. This rearrangement joins TRBV9 to TRBJ1-1, with 7 bases fitting TRBD1. V was clipped by 2 bases and J by 5 bases; unmatched bases: 6. Germline V gene sequence: CDR1 SGDLS, CDR2 YYNGEE. The CDR3 contains 14 residues. The CDR3 DNA is TGTGCCAGCAGCGTCGTCTCAGGGGGGACTGAAGCTTTCTTT. This encodes CASSVVSGGTEAFF. Drawing the rest from reference TRBV9 and TRBJ1-1, the complete variable domain is DSGVTQTPKHLITATGQRVTLRCSPRSGDLSVYWYQQSLDQGLQFLIQYYNGEERAKGNILERFSAQQFPDLHSELNLSSLELGDSALYFCASSVVSGGTEAFFGQGTRLTVV.

This clone was seen a few times. The chain combines TRBV19 with TRBJ1-5; D is unclear. The V end was cut by 6 bases, the J end by 1 base, with 4 bases between. This CDR3 region has 12 residues. Germline V gene sequence: CDR1 LNHDA, CDR2 SQIVND (reference sequence). The CDR3 loop reads CASRDSNQPQHF. The CDR3 DNA is TGTGCCAGTAGGGACAGCAATCAGCCCCAGCATTTT.

The chain uses TRBV7-3 and TRBJ2-3; D not certain. This CDR3 comprises 15 residues. The V gene lost 1 base and the J gene lost 0 bases, with 8 bases spanning the gap. CDR1 is SGHTA, CDR2 FQGTGA, per germline. Here the CDR3 reads CASSLSHSSTDTQYF. In DNA form, the CDR3 reads TGTGCCAGCAGCTTAAGTCACAGCAGCACAGATACGCAGTATTTT.

V gene TRBV6-5 combines with J gene TRBJ1-2; D not resolved. V gave up 5 bases and J gave up 8 bases, with 9 bases separating them. Germline CDR1 is MNHEY and CDR2 is SVGAGI. The CDR3 is 11 amino acids. This CDR3 reads CASSPGPGYTF. The CDR3 DNA follows: TGTGCCAGCAGTCCTGGGCCCGGCTACACCTTC.

This clone appeared once. The chain links TRBV13 to TRBJ2-3, with TRBD1 matching over 10 bases. The CDR3 consists of 16 residues. V lost 5 bases to trimming and J lost 5 bases; unmatched junction nucleotides: 10. The germline V gene encodes CDR1 PRHDT and CDR2 FYEKMQ (reference sequence). The CDR3 DNA is TGTGCCAGCAGCATACGGGACAGGGGTTTTGGAGATACGCAGTATTTT. As protein: CASSIRDRGFGDTQYF.

The gene calls are TRBV10-3 and TRBJ2-7; D unresolved. V lost 6 bases and J lost 0, with 12 bases in between. Per germline, CDR1 ENHRY and CDR2 SYGVKD. This CDR3 comprises 14 residues. The CDR3, as DNA: TGTGCCATCAGCCCAGGATCTGTCTCCTACGAGCAGTACTTC. Its protein is CAISPGSVSYEQYF.

The rearrangement links TRBV6-1 to TRBJ1-1, with no clear D. The CDR3 totals 15 residues. Trimming left V 7 bases short and J 0 bases short, with 15 bases between. Per the germline V gene, CDR1 is MNHNS and CDR2 is SASEGT. The CDR3 DNA reads TGTGCCAGCATACGCGGAGGGTTTTTGAACACTGAAGCTTTCTTT. It specifies CASIRGGFLNTEAFF.

With respect to this clone: No conserved phenylalanine or tryptophan ends this CDR3, so it is likely a read error. The DNA is omitted, as the CDR3 cannot be located on it reliably, and the CDR3 follows TCRdb's listing. The J gene is TRBJ1-6, the V gene TRBV10-1. Germline-derived CDR1 and CDR2 are WNHNN and SYGVQD (reference sequence). The CDR3 is 14 amino acids long, termini counted. The CDR3 reads CASRGGKGLIGDVD.

The chain combines TRBV7-9 with TRBJ1-2; D remains ambiguous. The germline V gene encodes CDR1 SEHNR and CDR2 FQNEAQ (reference sequence). Trimming removed 1 base from V and 6 bases from J, with 15 bases in between. This CDR3 is built from 15 residues. This CDR3 is CASSLGPYGYDGYTF. CDR3 DNA sequence: TGTGCCAGCAGCTTAGGGCCCTACGGCTATGATGGCTACACCTTC.

CDR3 region: CASSLVTPSYEQYF. The CDR3 DNA follows: TGCGCCAGCAGCCTAGTTACCCCCTCCTACGAGCAGTACTTC. V gene TRBV5-1 combines with J gene TRBJ2-7; D is undetermined. V gave up 4 bases and J gave up 0 bases, with 11 bases separating them. The CDR3 consists of 14 residues. Germline V gives CDR1 SGHRS, CDR2 YFSETQ.

The rearrangement links TRBV30 to TRBJ2-1; D remains unclear. The germline V gene encodes CDR1 GTSNPN and CDR2 SVGIG (reference sequence). The CDR3 length is 12 residues. Trimming cost V 2 bases and J 2 bases, with 4 bases left between them. CDR3 in amino acids: CAWSRAYNEQFF. The CDR3, as DNA: TGTGCCTGGAGTAGAGCCTACAATGAGCAGTTCTTC.